This note documents a single T cell receptor (beta chain) sequence. This sample stems from a study of PD-L1 blockade in urothelial cancer. V lost 5 bases and J lost 6; bases outside the gene matches: 6. The CDR3 contains 15 residues. The V gene's germline CDR1 is SEHNR and CDR2 FQNEAQ (reference sequence). TCRdb keeps only in-frame clones here, not all; method: immunoSEQ multiplex PCR. The sample yields about 84,000 clones, around 76% seen once. The input for sequencing was PBMCs, taken around atezolizumab (anti-PD-L1) treatment. The sequence was obtained from a man aged 70-80 years with urothelial cancer. V and J are TRBV7-9 and TRBJ2-3; 12 nucleotides agree with TRBD2. The CDR3 here is CASSEGLAGLDTQYF. CDR3 nucleotide sequence: TGTGCCAGCAGCGAGGGACTAGCGGGTTTGGATACGCAGTATTTT.